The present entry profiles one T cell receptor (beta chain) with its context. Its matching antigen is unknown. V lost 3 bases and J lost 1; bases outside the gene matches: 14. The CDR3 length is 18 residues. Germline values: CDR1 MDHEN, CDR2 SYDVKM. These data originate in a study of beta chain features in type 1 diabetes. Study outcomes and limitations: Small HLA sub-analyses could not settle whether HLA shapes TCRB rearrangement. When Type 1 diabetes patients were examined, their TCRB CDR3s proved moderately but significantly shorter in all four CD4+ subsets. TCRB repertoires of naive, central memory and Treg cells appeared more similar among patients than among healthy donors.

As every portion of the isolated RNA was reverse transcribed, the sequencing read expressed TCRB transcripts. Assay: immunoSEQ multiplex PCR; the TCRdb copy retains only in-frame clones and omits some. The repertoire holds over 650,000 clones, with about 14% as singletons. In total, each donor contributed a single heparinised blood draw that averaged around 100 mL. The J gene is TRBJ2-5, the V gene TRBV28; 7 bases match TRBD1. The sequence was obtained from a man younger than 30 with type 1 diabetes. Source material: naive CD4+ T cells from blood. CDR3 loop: CASSFPTTGAAGQETQYF. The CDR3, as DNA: TGTGCCAGCAGTTTTCCCACAACAGGGGCTGCAGGCCAAGAGACCCAGTACTTC.